This T cell receptor beta chain was retrieved from a study of shared clonotypes between healthy human individuals. In the original workflow: Sequence data from immunoSEQ were junction-only and lacked quality scores; consequently, filtering differed. Using immunoSEQ multiplex PCR, the repertoire was profiled, and TCRdb retains in-frame clones only, with some absent. The V and J calls and clone size are taken from that table; D and trimming were inferred from the DNA. The table records under 600,000 clones, about 75% of them present only once. Germline V gene sequence: CDR1 GTSNPN, CDR2 SVGIG (reference sequence). Between the trimmed V and J ends, which lost 0 bases and 6 bases, there was a span of 9 bases. The CDR3 extends over 13 amino acids.

The sample consisted of PBMCs. The J gene is TRBJ1-5, the V gene TRBV30; no reliable D call. The receptor comes from a middle-aged woman in good health. Some clones in this sample may be carry-over from other donors' samples. The CDR3: CAWSVTEGQPQHF. Written as DNA, the CDR3 is TGTGCCTGGAGTGTAACCGAAGGTCAGCCCCAGCATTTT.